This TCR beta chain is drawn from a study of T cell repertoires in cytomegalovirus infection. Across the whole study: HLA-B-restricted CMV epitopes that are well studied were used alongside recently identified HLA-C-restricted ones.

For this clonotype: The antigen is unknown.

TCRdb recomputed calls from the reads with MiXCR, one row per CDR3 protein. The table includes about 920,000 distinct CDR3 sequences, around 32% detected once. Between the trimmed V and J ends, which lost 2 bases and 6 bases, there was a span of 14 bases. This CDR3 is 15 amino acids long. Germline V gene sequence: CDR1 MGHRA, CDR2 YSYEKL. The chain has TRBV4-1 and TRBJ1-5; D is unresolved. The origin of this receptor is a human donor in good health (CMV status not recorded). Some clones in this sample may be carry-over from other donors' samples. Sequenced here: cultured CD8+ T cells from PBMCs, sampled from culture after CMV antigen stimulation. The CDR3 sequence: CASSQNRGSRQPQHF. The CDR3 nucleotides read TGCGCCAGCAGCCAAAACAGAGGGTCTCGTCAGCCCCAGCATTTT.